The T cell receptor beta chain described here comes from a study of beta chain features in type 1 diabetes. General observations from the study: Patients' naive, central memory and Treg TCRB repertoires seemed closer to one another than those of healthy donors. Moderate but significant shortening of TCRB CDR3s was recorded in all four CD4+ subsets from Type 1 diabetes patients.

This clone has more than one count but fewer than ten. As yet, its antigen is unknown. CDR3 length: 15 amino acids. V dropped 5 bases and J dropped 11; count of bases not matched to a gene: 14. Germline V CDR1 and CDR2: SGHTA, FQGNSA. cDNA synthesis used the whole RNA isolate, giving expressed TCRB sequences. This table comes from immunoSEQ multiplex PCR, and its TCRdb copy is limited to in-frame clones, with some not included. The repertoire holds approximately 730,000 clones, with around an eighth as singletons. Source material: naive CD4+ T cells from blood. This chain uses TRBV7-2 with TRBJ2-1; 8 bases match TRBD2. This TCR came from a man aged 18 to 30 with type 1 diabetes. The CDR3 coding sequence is TGTGCCAGCAGCCCGGATGGCGGGGGGACTCCCAAGCAGTTCTTC. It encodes CASSPDGGGTPKQFF.